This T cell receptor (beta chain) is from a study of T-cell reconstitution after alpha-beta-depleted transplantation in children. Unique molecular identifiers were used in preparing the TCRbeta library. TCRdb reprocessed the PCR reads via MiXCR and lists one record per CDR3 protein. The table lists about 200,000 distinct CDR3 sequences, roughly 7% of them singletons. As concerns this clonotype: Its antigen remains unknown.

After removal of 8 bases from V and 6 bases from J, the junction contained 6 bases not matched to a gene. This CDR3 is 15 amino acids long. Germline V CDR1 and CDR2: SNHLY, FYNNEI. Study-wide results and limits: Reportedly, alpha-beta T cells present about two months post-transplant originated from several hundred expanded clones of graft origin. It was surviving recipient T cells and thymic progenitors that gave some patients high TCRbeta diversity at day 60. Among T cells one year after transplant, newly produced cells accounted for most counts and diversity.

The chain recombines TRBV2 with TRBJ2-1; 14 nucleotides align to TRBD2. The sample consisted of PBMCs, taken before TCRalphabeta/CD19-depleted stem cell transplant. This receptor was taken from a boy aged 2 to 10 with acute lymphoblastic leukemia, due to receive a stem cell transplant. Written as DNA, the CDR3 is TGTGCCAGCGGACTGACTAGCGGGGGGGTCAATGAGCAGTTCTTC. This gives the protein CASGLTSGGVNEQFF. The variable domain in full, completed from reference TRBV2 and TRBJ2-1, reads EPEVTQTPSHQVTQMGQEVILRCVPISNHLYFYWYRQILGQKVEFLVSFYNNEISEKSEIFDDQFSVERPDGSNFTLKIRSTKLEDSAMYFCASGLTSGGVNEQFFGPGTRLTVL.